This T cell receptor (beta chain) comes out of a study of Ad26.COV2.S vaccination and SARS-CoV-2 variants. The CDR3 has 16 residues. V was cut by 0 bases and J by 0 bases, with 7 bases left in between. The germline V gene encodes CDR1 SGHDT and CDR2 YYEEEE. The data were produced by immunoSEQ multiplex PCR, yet TCRdb's version contains in-frame clones alone and is incomplete. The table lists roughly 150,000 clones, 86% of them singletons. Sequences were derived from peripheral blood, sampled after recovery from COVID-19. The sequence derives from a human donor who had recovered from COVID-19. The chain is built from TRBV5-6 and TRBJ2-6; D call uncertain. CDR3 residues: CASSLAVSSGANVLTF. The CDR3 DNA reads TGTGCCAGCAGCTTGGCCGTCTCCTCTGGGGCCAACGTCCTGACTTTC.